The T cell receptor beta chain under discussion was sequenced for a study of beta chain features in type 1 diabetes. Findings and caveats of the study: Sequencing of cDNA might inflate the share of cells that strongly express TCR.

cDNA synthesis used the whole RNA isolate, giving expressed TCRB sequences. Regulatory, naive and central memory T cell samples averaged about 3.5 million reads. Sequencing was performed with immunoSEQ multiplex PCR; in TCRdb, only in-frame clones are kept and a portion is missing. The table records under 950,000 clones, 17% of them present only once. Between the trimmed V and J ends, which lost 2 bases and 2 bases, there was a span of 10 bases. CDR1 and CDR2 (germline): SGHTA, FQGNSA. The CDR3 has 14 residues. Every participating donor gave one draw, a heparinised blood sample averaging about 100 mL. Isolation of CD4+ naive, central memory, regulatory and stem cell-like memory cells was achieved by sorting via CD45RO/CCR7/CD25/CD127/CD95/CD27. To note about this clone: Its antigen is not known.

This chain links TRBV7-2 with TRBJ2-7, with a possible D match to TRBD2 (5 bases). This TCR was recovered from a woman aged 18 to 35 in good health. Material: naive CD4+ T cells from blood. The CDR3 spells CASSLYRGTYEQYF. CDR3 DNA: TGTGCCAGCAGCTTATATCGGGGTACCTACGAGCAGTACTTC.